Detailed here is one T cell receptor (beta chain). The source of the sample is a study of blood T cells in healthy people across ages. This CDR3 comprises 14 residues. Trimming removed 6 bases from V and 11 bases from J; junction bases left unmatched: 12. The authors ran a second PCR of roughly 7 to 11 cycles using a sample-barcoded 5' primer and a J-beta primer mix. Each TCR beta cDNA got a 12-nucleotide random molecular identifier. TCRdb called the 5' RACE reads again in MiXCR, with one record for every CDR3 protein. Of around 2 million distinct CDR3 sequences detected, 30% to 40% appear once; the ten largest clones hold 23%.

The source is a human donor in good health. Source material: blood. V and J are TRBV12-3 or TRBV12-4 and TRBJ1-1; 10 nucleotides match TRBD1. CDR3 protein: CASSVPGQGIEAFF. As DNA, the CDR3 is TGTGCCAGCAGCGTCCCGGGACAGGGGATAGAGGCTTTCTTT.